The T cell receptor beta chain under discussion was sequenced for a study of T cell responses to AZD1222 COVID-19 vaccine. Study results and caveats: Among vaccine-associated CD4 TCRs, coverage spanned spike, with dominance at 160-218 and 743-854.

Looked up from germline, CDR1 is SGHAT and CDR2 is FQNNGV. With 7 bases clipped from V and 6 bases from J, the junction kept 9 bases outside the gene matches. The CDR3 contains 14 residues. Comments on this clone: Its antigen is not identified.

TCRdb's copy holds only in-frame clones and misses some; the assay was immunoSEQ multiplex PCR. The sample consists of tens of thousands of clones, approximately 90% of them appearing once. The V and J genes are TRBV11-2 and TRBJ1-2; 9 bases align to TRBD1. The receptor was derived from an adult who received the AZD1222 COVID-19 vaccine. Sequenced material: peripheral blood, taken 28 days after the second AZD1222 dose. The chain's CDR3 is CASTFTGGRHGYTF. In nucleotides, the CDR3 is TGTGCCAGCACCTTCACAGGGGGCCGGCATGGCTACACCTTC.